The 27 T cell receptor beta chains below all came from one sample that was sequenced in a study of CD8 T cells in ankylosing spondylitis. Findings and caveats of the study: Ankylosing spondylitis blood seemed to carry a telltale TCR beta motif made of about 8 highly homologous variants.

What these receptors recognize is not known. TCRdb passed the 5' RACE reads through MiXCR, listing each CDR3 protein once. The sample shows more than 500,000 distinct CDR3 sequences, about 5.7% of them seen only once. The sequencing input was blood, either unsorted or a sorted T cell fraction (not recorded which). These TCRs come from a male donor with ankylosing spondylitis.

This clonotype showed up many times. This chain links TRBV20-1 with TRBJ1-2; the match to TRBD1 covers 9 bases. J was trimmed by 4 bases and V by 6 bases; bases with no gene match: 3. This CDR3 has 12 amino acids. Per germline, CDR1 DFQATT and CDR2 SNEGSKA (reference sequence). CDR3 protein: CSALGQGYGYTF. The CDR3 DNA reads TGCAGTGCCCTGGGACAGGGCTATGGCTACACCTTC.

Many counts were recorded for this clonotype. The chain uses TRBV9 and TRBJ2-7; either TRBD1 or TRBD2 may fit D (5 bases each). The CDR3 is 13 residues long. Per germline, CDR1 SGDLS and CDR2 YYNGEE. V was clipped by 4 bases and J by 7 bases, with 15 bases between them. The CDR3 region is CASSTGTAGEQYF. In nucleotides, the CDR3 is TGTGCCAGCAGCACCGGGACGGCGGGTGAGCAGTACTTC.

This clonotype was seen at least ten times. The chain employs TRBV12-3 or TRBV12-4 and TRBJ1-4, with D perhaps matching TRBD1 (6 bases). V lost 3 bases and J 7 bases, leaving 12 bases between the germline ends. This CDR3 comprises 14 residues. CDR3 coding DNA: TGTGCCAGCAGTTTGTGGGGGCGAGGTGAAAAACTGTTTTTT. Its protein product is CASSLWGRGEKLFF.

This clonotype was counted many times. This chain joins TRBV5-1 and TRBJ1-4; D possibly corresponds to TRBD1 (6 bases). Trimming took off 1 base at V and 8 bases at J, with 18 bases between the two ends. The CDR3 spans 16 residues. Germline CDR1 and CDR2: SGHRS and YFSETQ. For the CDR3, the DNA is TGCGCCAGCAGCTTGATGTTACGGGGGCAAGGGGAAAAACTGTTTTTT. Residues: CASSLMLRGQGEKLFF.

V gene TRBV19 combines with J gene TRBJ2-4; TRBD2 agrees at 12 bases. CDR3 size: 17 residues. Looked up from germline, CDR1 is LNHDA and CDR2 is SQIVND (reference sequence). V was clipped by 5 bases and J by 6 bases; unmatched bases: 11. The CDR3 DNA follows: TGTGCCAGTAGTCCTAGCGGGAGGGCCGGAGTTAGAAACATTCAGTACTTC. It yields the protein CASSPSGRAGVRNIQYF.

This clonotype was seen at least ten times. The V and J genes are TRBV7-9 and TRBJ2-1, with D unclear. Germline V gene data show CDR1 as SEHNR and CDR2 as FQNEAQ (reference sequence). V lost 1 base and J 4 bases, leaving 8 bases between the germline ends. The length of the CDR3 is 14 residues. The DNA of the CDR3 is TGTGCCAGCAGCTTAGACGGCAGGTACAATGAGCAGTTCTTC. Protein sequence: CASSLDGRYNEQFF.

The chain has TRBV28 and TRBJ2-7, with D uncertain. Between the trimmed V and J ends, which lost 5 bases and 4 bases, there was a span of 15 bases. Per the germline V gene, CDR1 is MDHEN and CDR2 is SYDVKM. The CDR3 totals 14 residues. The CDR3 sequence: CASSMTTRRYEQYF. The DNA for the CDR3 is TGTGCCAGCAGTATGACCACCCGACGGTACGAGCAGTACTTC.

Ten or more counts support this clonotype. The rearrangement links TRBV6-5 to TRBJ2-7; 8 bases map to TRBD1. V was pared by 2 bases and J by 4 bases, with 7 bases of the junction left unmatched. Germline CDR1 is MNHEY and CDR2 is SVGAGI. The CDR3 runs to 15 residues. The CDR3 sequence: CASSYPGQGQYEQYF. CDR3 DNA sequence: TGTGCCAGCAGTTACCCTGGACAGGGACAATACGAGCAGTACTTC.

The chain joins TRBV6-1 to TRBJ1-1; TRBD1 matches 7 bases. With V trimmed by 5 bases and J by 7 bases, 10 bases remained unmatched. The CDR3 length is 14 residues. The germline V gene encodes CDR1 MNHNS and CDR2 SASEGT. In DNA, the CDR3 is TGTGCCAGCAGTCGGGGACAGACTATCCGTGAAGCTTTCTTT. Its protein product is CASSRGQTIREAFF.

This clonotype was observed many times. The chain uses TRBV27 and TRBJ1-2, with 11 positions matching TRBD1. Per germline, CDR1 MNHEY and CDR2 SMNVEV (reference sequence). This CDR3 is built from 15 residues. The junction had 8 bases not matched to a gene; V was cut back by 5 bases and J by 6 bases. The CDR3 nucleotides are TGTGCCAGCAGTCCGGGGACAGGGGGGAAGGATGGCTACACCTTC. As protein: CASSPGTGGKDGYTF.

This clonotype was counted at least ten times. The chain carries TRBV20-1 and TRBJ2-3, with 10 bases fitting TRBD2. V trimming: 2 bases; J trimming: 0 bases; junction bases outside the gene matches: 2. The germline CDR1 and CDR2 sequences are DFQATT and SNEGSKA (reference sequence). The length of the CDR3 is 15 residues. CDR3 protein: CSARYSGGSTDTQYF. DNA for the CDR3: TGCAGTGCTAGATATAGCGGGGGGAGCACAGATACGCAGTATTTT.

This clonotype was recorded at least ten times. The CDR3 coding sequence is TGCGCCAGCAGCCCACTCTCCGGGACTAGCGGTAACAATGAGCAGTTCTTC. Residues: CASSPLSGTSGNNEQFF. The chain joins TRBV5-1 to TRBJ2-1, with 11 bases lining up with TRBD2. The junction had 11 bases not matched to a gene; V was cut back by 4 bases and J by 5 bases. Germline V gene lookup returns CDR1 SGHRS and CDR2 YFSETQ. The CDR3 is 17 residues long.

This clonotype came up many times. The chain recombines TRBV29-1 with TRBJ1-1; 7 bases fit TRBD1. The junction had 5 bases not matched to a gene; V was cut back by 1 base and J by 6 bases. The germline V gene encodes CDR1 SQVTM and CDR2 ANQGSEA. This CDR3 has 13 residues. The CDR3 is CSVEVQGGAEAFF. The CDR3 DNA is TGCAGCGTTGAAGTTCAGGGGGGAGCTGAAGCTTTCTTT.

This clonotype was observed at least ten times. V usage is TRBV24-1 and J usage is TRBJ1-1, with D unresolved. CDR3 size: 13 residues. Deletions cut 2 bases from V and 3 bases from J, with 6 bases between. The germline V gene has CDR1 KGHDR and CDR2 SFDVKD. This CDR3 is CATSDSSDTEAFF. CDR3 DNA: TGTGCCACCAGTGATTCCTCAGACACTGAAGCTTTCTTT.

This clonotype came up many times. This chain links TRBV7-9 with TRBJ2-7, with a weak D call TRBD1 (7 bases). The CDR3 is 15 amino acids. V lost 3 bases to trimming and J lost 2 bases, with 14 bases between them. From germline, CDR1 is SEHNR and CDR2 FQNEAQ (reference sequence). The CDR3 DNA reads TGTGCCAGCAGCTTCGGGACAGCGGGCACCTACGAGCAGTACTTC. This sequence encodes CASSFGTAGTYEQYF.

This clonotype was counted many times. The chain combines TRBV20-1 with TRBJ1-5; TRBD1 matches 8 bases. This CDR3 has 17 residues. The germline V gene encodes CDR1 DFQATT and CDR2 SNEGSKA (reference sequence). V lost 0 bases, J lost 4 bases, and 11 bases stayed unmatched. CDR3 sequence (DNA): TGCAGTGCTAGAGACCCCTTTGGGACAGGAAAGAATCAGCCCCAGCATTTT. Its translation: CSARDPFGTGKNQPQHF.

In this sample, this clonotype turned up many times. The chain links TRBV20-1 to TRBJ2-5; perhaps TRBD2 as D (6 bases). Germline V CDR1 and CDR2: DFQATT, SNEGSKA (reference sequence). The length of the CDR3 is 13 residues. Trimming stripped 4 bases from V and 0 bases from J, with 9 bases between. CDR3 DNA sequence: TGCAGTGCTACCGGACTATACCAAGAGACCCAGTACTTC. This gives the protein CSATGLYQETQYF.

Details on this clonotype: A read error may explain this, as a much larger clone is one base away. The V and J genes are TRBV29-1 and TRBJ2-7; D is possibly TRBD1 (6 bases). This CDR3 spans 13 amino acids. Germline values: CDR1 SQVTM, CDR2 ANQGSEA. The CDR3 here is CSVLGQSSYEQSF. The CDR3, as DNA: TGCAGCGTTCTAGGACAGAGCTCCTACGAGCAGTCCTTC.

This clonotype occurred many times. V gene TRBV5-1 combines with J gene TRBJ2-2; D gene uncertain. CDR3 length equals 14 residues. V lost 1 base and J 4 bases, leaving 8 bases between the germline ends. The germline V gene has CDR1 SGHRS and CDR2 YFSETQ. The CDR3 reads CASSLLESTGELFF. DNA of the CDR3: TGCGCCAGCAGCTTGCTTGAGAGCACCGGGGAGCTGTTTTTT.

This clonotype was picked up many times. The genes are TRBV5-1 and TRBJ1-1, with 7 bases lining up with TRBD1. J was trimmed by 7 bases and V by 4 bases; bases with no gene match: 4. In germline, CDR1 is SGHRS, CDR2 YFSETQ. The CDR3 is 12 residues long. Written as DNA, the CDR3 is TGCGCCAGCAGCACCGGGACAGATGAAGCTTTCTTT. This encodes CASSTGTDEAFF.

This clonotype was picked up many times. The rearrangement uses TRBV27 and TRBJ2-2; TRBD2 matches at 9 bases. Trimming at V came to 2 bases and at J to 8 bases, leaving 12 bases not matched to a gene. Germline V lookup: CDR1 MNHEY, CDR2 SMNVEV (reference sequence). This CDR3 has 17 amino acids. The DNA of the CDR3 is TGTGCCAGCAGTTTAAATCCGGGACTAGCACTAAGAGGGGAGCTGTTTTTT. Protein sequence: CASSLNPGLALRGELFF.

The V call is TRBV7-2, the J call TRBJ2-7, with TRBD2 matching over 10 bases. The germline V gene encodes CDR1 SGHTA and CDR2 FQGNSA. The V gene end was trimmed by 5 bases and the J gene end by 5 bases; junction bases not matched to a gene: 9. The CDR3 length is 15 residues. CDR3 amino acids: CASSPIAGGRHEQYF. CDR3 coding DNA: TGTGCCAGCAGCCCGATAGCGGGAGGTCGCCACGAGCAGTACTTC.

This clonotype was picked up many times. The rearrangement joins TRBV29-1 to TRBJ2-7, with D hard to call. CDR3 length equals 12 residues. Germline V gives CDR1 SQVTM, CDR2 ANQGSEA. Deletions cut 7 bases from V and 0 bases from J, with 10 bases between. In DNA, the CDR3 is TGCAGCGGTTCCGGGCCCTCCTACGAGCAGTACTTC. It specifies CSGSGPSYEQYF.

This clonotype was seen at least ten times. This chain connects TRBV6-1 to TRBJ1-2, with D unresolved. The germline V and J ends were trimmed by 6 bases and 8 bases, with 16 bases remaining between them. Germline V gene lookup returns CDR1 MNHNS and CDR2 SASEGT. The CDR3 is 13 amino acids. CDR3 loop: CASSLRAQLGYTF. The CDR3 DNA reads as TGTGCCAGCAGCCTTAGGGCCCAGCTAGGCTACACCTTC.

This clonotype appeared many times. The chain uses TRBV7-9 and TRBJ2-1; 7 bases align to TRBD2. The CDR3 extends over 15 amino acids. The germline CDR1 and CDR2 sequences are SEHNR and FQNEAQ (reference sequence). The J segment lost 5 bases and the V segment lost 0 bases, leaving 4 bases of the junction unmatched. The CDR3 DNA is TGTGCCAGCAGCTTAGCCCGGGACTACAACAATGAGCAGTTCTTC. It codes for CASSLARDYNNEQFF. Using reference TRBV7-9 and TRBJ2-1 for the parts outside the CDR3, the full variable domain is DTGVSQNPRHKITKRGQNVTFRCDPISEHNRLYWYRQTLGQGPEFLTYFQNEAQLEKSRLLSDRFSAERPKGSFSTLEIQRTEQGDSAMYLCASSLARDYNNEQFFGPGTRLTVL.

This clonotype has a count of ten or more. CDR3 amino acids: CSAQNSPVVDMGNTIYF. DNA of the CDR3: TGCAGTGCTCAAAATTCTCCGGTTGTCGATATGGGAAACACCATATATTTT. V gene TRBV20-1 combines with J gene TRBJ1-3; no reliable D call. Germline CDR1 reads DFQATT; CDR2 reads SNEGSKA (reference sequence). CDR3 length equals 17 residues. V dropped 5 bases and J dropped 4 bases, with 24 bases sitting between them.

This clonotype was counted a few times. The J gene is TRBJ2-5, the V gene TRBV24-1; the D gene is possibly TRBD1 (6 bases). Trimming removed 6 bases from V and 3 bases from J, with 13 bases in between. The CDR3 consists of 14 residues. Germline V gene sequence: CDR1 KGHDR, CDR2 SFDVKD. The CDR3 region is CATSTPSGEETQYF. The CDR3 DNA reads TGTGCCACCAGTACCCCCTCAGGGGAAGAGACCCAGTACTTC.